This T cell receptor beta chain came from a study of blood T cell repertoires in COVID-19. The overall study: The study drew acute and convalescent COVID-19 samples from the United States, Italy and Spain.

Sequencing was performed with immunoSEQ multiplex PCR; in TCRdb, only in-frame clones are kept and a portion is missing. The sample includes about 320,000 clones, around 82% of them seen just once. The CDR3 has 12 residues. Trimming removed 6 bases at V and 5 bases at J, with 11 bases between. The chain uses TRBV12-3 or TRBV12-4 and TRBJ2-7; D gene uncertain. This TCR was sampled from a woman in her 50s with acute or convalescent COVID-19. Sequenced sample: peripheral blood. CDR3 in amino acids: CASSTPWHEQYF. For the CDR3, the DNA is TGTGCCAGCAGCACACCTTGGCACGAGCAGTACTTC.